One sample yielded the 11 T cell receptor beta chains listed below, sequenced in a study of T-cell memory formation after mild COVID-19. Via MiXCR, TCRdb re-called the 5' RACE reads, giving one row per CDR3 protein. The sample shows about 160,000 distinct CDR3 sequences, around a third of them seen only once. Sequences were obtained from PBMCs or a T cell subset sorted from them (not recorded which). The receptors were sampled from an adult woman who had mild COVID-19 (a few samples of this study predate the infection). Cell type and time point are not known.

In its sample, this clonotype was seen a few times. The chain employs TRBV5-1 and TRBJ1-1, with TRBD1 matching over 7 bases. This CDR3 comprises 14 residues. CDR1 and CDR2 (germline): SGHRS, YFSETQ. The junction had 4 bases not matched to a gene; V was cut back by 3 bases and J by 2 bases. CDR3 region: CASSSGQQNTEAFF. CDR3 coding DNA: TGCGCCAGCAGCTCGGGACAGCAAAACACTGAAGCTTTCTTT.

This clonotype was counted a single time. The chain combines TRBV7-3 with TRBJ2-3, with D tentatively TRBD1 (6 bases). Trimming took 1 base from V and 6 from J, leaving 8 bases between them. The CDR3 is made up of 13 amino acids. Germline V gives CDR1 SGHTA, CDR2 FQGTGA. The CDR3 DNA is TGTGCCAGCAGCTTAAGGACAGCTGATACGCAGTATTTT. This gives the protein CASSLRTADTQYF.

The V gene is TRBV6-5, the J gene TRBJ2-5; 11 nucleotides align to TRBD1. The CDR3 has 14 amino acids. The trim removed 4 bases at V and 4 bases at J, leaving 2 bases unmatched. Germline V CDR1 and CDR2: MNHEY, SVGAGI. This CDR3 reads CASSWDRGRETQYF. For the CDR3, the DNA is TGTGCCAGCAGTTGGGACAGGGGGAGAGAGACCCAGTACTTC.

The rearrangement joins TRBV19 to TRBJ2-1; 10 bases map to TRBD2. The CDR3 has 15 residues. The J segment lost 10 bases and the V segment lost 5 bases, leaving 11 bases of the junction unmatched. Germline V gene lookup returns CDR1 LNHDA and CDR2 SQIVND (reference sequence). The DNA for the CDR3 is TGTGCCAGTAGTCCATGGAGCGGGAGGGAGGGAGAGCAGTTCTTC. It specifies CASSPWSGREGEQFF.

The table lists this clonotype with a few counts. This chain connects TRBV3-1 to TRBJ2-2; D remains ambiguous. Deletions cut 5 bases from V and 6 bases from J, with 16 bases between. The CDR3 is 15 amino acids. The germline V gene has CDR1 LGHDT and CDR2 YNNKEL (reference sequence). The CDR3 sequence: CASSDIKTKAGELFF. As DNA, the CDR3 is TGTGCCAGCAGCGATATTAAGACAAAAGCCGGGGAGCTGTTTTTT.

In this sample, this clonotype turned up a few times. The chain has TRBV6-5 and TRBJ2-3; 8 bases fit TRBD2. The length of the CDR3 is 15 residues. V lost 4 bases, J lost 1 base, and 4 bases stayed unmatched. From germline, CDR1 is MNHEY and CDR2 SVGAGI. This CDR3 is CASSFRREGTDTQYF. In DNA, the CDR3 is TGTGCCAGCAGTTTTCGGCGGGAGGGCACAGATACGCAGTATTTT.

This chain's CDR3 is CASSLVGDGLTEAFF. The CDR3 nucleotides read TGCGCCAGCAGCTTGGTTGGGGATGGCCTCACTGAAGCTTTCTTT. The rearrangement links TRBV5-1 to TRBJ1-1; D call uncertain. The CDR3 has 15 amino acids. Looked up from germline, CDR1 is SGHRS and CDR2 is YFSETQ. V was pared by 0 bases and J by 4 bases, with 13 bases between.

This chain links TRBV10-3 with TRBJ1-4; TRBD1 agrees at 11 bases. This CDR3 has 16 residues. Germline V lookup: CDR1 ENHRY, CDR2 SYGVKD. Losses at the gene ends were 4 bases for V and 5 bases for J; bases not matched to a gene: 6. The CDR3 sequence: CAISAGQGAGNEKLFF. The CDR3, as DNA: TGTGCCATCAGTGCCGGACAGGGGGCGGGAAATGAAAAACTGTTTTTT.

The V call is TRBV7-9, the J call TRBJ2-5; D ambiguous. The CDR3 has 14 amino acids. Germline values: CDR1 SEHNR, CDR2 FQNEAQ (reference sequence). V was trimmed by 0 bases and J by 7 bases, leaving 12 bases between them. This CDR3 reads CASSLATDLSTQYF. In DNA form, the CDR3 reads TGTGCCAGCAGCTTAGCGACCGATCTATCGACCCAGTACTTC.

This clonotype has a single count. The chain has TRBV7-3 and TRBJ2-1; D might be TRBD1 (6 bases). V gave up 5 bases and J gave up 0 bases, with 14 bases separating them. The germline CDR1 and CDR2 sequences are SGHTA and FQGTGA. The CDR3 contains 16 residues. Here the CDR3 DNA reads TGTGCCAGCAGCCCGGGTAGGGGGTACTCCTACAATGAGCAGTTCTTC. It specifies CASSPGRGYSYNEQFF.

This clonotype has more than one count but fewer than ten. The chain is built from TRBV20-1 and TRBJ2-2; 8 bases match TRBD1. From germline, CDR1 is DFQATT and CDR2 SNEGSKA (reference sequence). This CDR3 is built from 15 residues. J gave up 7 bases and V 6 bases, and 13 bases lay outside the gene matches. CDR3 sequence: CSATRPGGASGELFF. CDR3 bases: TGCAGTGCCACTCGGCCAGGGGGCGCGAGCGGGGAGCTGTTTTTT.